Following are 20 T cell receptor beta chains from one sample sequenced in a study of blood T cell repertoires in COVID-19. Sequenced by immunoSEQ multiplex PCR; TCRdb stores in-frame clones only, minus some. Among more than 45,000 clones listed, around 76% were seen once. What was sequenced was peripheral blood. The receptors shown here come from a woman aged 60-75 years with acute or convalescent COVID-19.

This rearrangement joins TRBV12-3 or TRBV12-4 to TRBJ2-2; D gene unclear. Trimming removed 3 bases at V and 6 bases at J, with 5 bases between. The CDR3 is 12 residues long. The CDR3 is CASSFFSGELFF. The CDR3 DNA is TGTGCCAGCAGTTTCTTTTCCGGGGAGCTGTTTTTT.

J is TRBJ2-7 and V is TRBV6-2 or TRBV6-3, with 7 bases that match TRBD1. Germline CDR1 reads MNHEY; CDR2 reads SVGEGT. After removal of 4 bases from V and 3 bases from J, the junction contained 9 bases not matched to a gene. The CDR3 has 15 amino acids. The CDR3 here is CASSWEQGIYYEQYF. DNA of the CDR3: TGTGCCAGCAGTTGGGAACAGGGGATATACTACGAGCAGTACTTC.

This chain connects TRBV5-1 to TRBJ2-1, with 9 bases that match TRBD2. The CDR3 runs to 16 residues. Germline CDR1 reads SGHRS; CDR2 reads YFSETQ. V lost 4 bases to trimming and J lost 6 bases; unmatched junction nucleotides: 11. DNA for the CDR3: TGCGCCAGCAGCGGCCCCCGCGGGGGGGTGGGCAATGAGCAGTTCTTC. Amino acid sequence: CASSGPRGGVGNEQFF.

The genes are TRBV7-6 and TRBJ2-7; TRBD2 aligns across 9 bases. Germline-derived CDR1 and CDR2 are SGHVS and FNYEAQ. CDR3 size: 14 residues. V lost 6 bases and J lost 3; bases outside the gene matches: 6. CDR3 nucleotide sequence: TGTGCCAGCAGTCCTAGCGGGGTTGGCTACGAGCAGTACTTC. The encoded protein is CASSPSGVGYEQYF.

This chain connects TRBV13 to TRBJ1-1; 8 positions agree with TRBD1. In germline, CDR1 is PRHDT, CDR2 FYEKMQ (reference sequence). The CDR3 covers 14 residues. J lost 5 bases, V lost 6 bases, and 8 bases had no gene match. CDR3 sequence: CASSIRQGWTEAFF. The CDR3, as DNA: TGTGCCAGCAGTATAAGACAGGGGTGGACTGAAGCTTTCTTT. The whole variable domain, remainder taken from reference TRBV13 and TRBJ1-1, is AAGVIQSPRHLIKEKRETATLKCYPIPRHDTVYWYQQGPGQDPQFLISFYEKMQSDKGSIPDRFSAQQFSDYHSELNMSSLELGDSALYFCASSIRQGWTEAFFGQGTRLTVV.

J is TRBJ2-2 and V is TRBV6-5, with D uncertain. The germline V and J ends were trimmed by 5 bases and 4 bases, with 14 bases remaining between them. Germline CDR1 and CDR2: MNHEY and SVGAGI. The CDR3 is made up of 15 amino acids. CDR3 loop: CASSLRGPPTGELFF. DNA for the CDR3: TGTGCCAGCAGTCTGCGAGGTCCCCCCACCGGGGAGCTGTTTTTT.

The V gene is TRBV19, the J gene TRBJ1-3; the D gene is possibly TRBD1 (6 bases). Per the germline V gene, CDR1 is LNHDA and CDR2 is SQIVND (reference sequence). The CDR3 runs 17 residues. V was clipped by 4 bases and J by 1 base, with 17 bases between them. Here the CDR3 reads CASSSSFLQGSGNTIYF. CDR3 coding DNA: TGTGCCAGTAGTAGCTCCTTTTTACAGGGTTCTGGAAACACCATATATTTT.

The table lists this clone with a few counts. The rearrangement links TRBV23-1 to TRBJ1-1, with TRBD1 matching over 11 bases. Being an ORF, TRBV23-1 has a function that is uncertain. This CDR3 has 16 residues. V dropped 2 bases and J dropped 6; count of bases not matched to a gene: 8. The CDR3 spells CASSQVPDRGLSEAFF. CDR3 in DNA: TGCGCCAGCAGTCAAGTTCCGGACAGGGGGCTCTCTGAAGCTTTCTTT.

This rearrangement joins TRBV4-3 to TRBJ1-5; 7 positions agree with TRBD1. Germline CDR1 is LGHNA and CDR2 is YSLEER. The V and J ends lost 0 bases and 3 bases, in that order; junction bases with no gene match: 11. This CDR3 region has 18 residues. The chain's CDR3 is CASSQDVGQVGYNQPQHF. CDR3 DNA sequence: TGCGCCAGCAGCCAAGACGTCGGACAGGTTGGTTACAATCAGCCCCAGCATTTT.

The chain carries TRBV7-8 and TRBJ1-2; 11 bases agree with TRBD1. The CDR3 is 16 residues long. Unmatched junction bases numbered 13, after V lost 5 bases and J lost 8 bases. Germline CDR1 is SGHVS and CDR2 is FQNEAQ. The CDR3 DNA sequence: TGTGCCAGCAGCAGGGACAGGGGGGCGTCGAGGGACGGCTACACCTTC. Residues: CASSRDRGASRDGYTF. Filled out from reference TRBV7-8 and TRBJ1-2, the complete variable domain reads GAGVSQSPRYKVAKRGQDVALRCDPISGHVSLFWYQQALGQGPEFLTYFQNEAQLDKSGLPSDRFFAERPEGSVSTLKIQRTQQEDSAVYLCASSRDRGASRDGYTFGSGTRLTVV.

This clone was observed once. The rearrangement uses TRBV6-6 and TRBJ2-7, with D uncertain. The CDR3 has 11 amino acids. CDR1 is MNHNY, CDR2 SVGAGI, per germline (reference sequence). Trimming removed 4 bases from V and 4 bases from J, with 5 bases in between. The CDR3: CASSSMYEQYF. CDR3 in DNA: TGTGCCAGCAGTTCTATGTACGAGCAGTACTTC.

The chain carries TRBV24-1 and TRBJ1-2, with 8 bases that match TRBD1. Trimming cost V 5 bases and J 4 bases; bases outside gene matches: 8. This CDR3 spans 15 amino acids. In germline, CDR1 is KGHDR, CDR2 SFDVKD. DNA for the CDR3: TGTGCCACCAGTGCACCGGGACAGGAAAGCTATGGCTACACCTTC. This encodes CATSAPGQESYGYTF.

This chain uses TRBV6-5 with TRBJ1-1; possible D gene TRBD1, 5 bases. V was pared by 6 bases and J by 11 bases, with 16 bases between. The CDR3 is 12 amino acids. Germline CDR1 reads MNHEY; CDR2 reads SVGAGI. The CDR3 loop is CASRHAGGDAFF. In DNA form, the CDR3 reads TGTGCCAGCAGGCACGCTGGGGGGGACGCTTTCTTT.

The rearrangement joins TRBV5-1 to TRBJ2-3; 8 bases match TRBD1. The CDR3 runs to 16 residues. Germline assignment: CDR1 SGHRS and CDR2 YFSETQ. Losses at the gene ends were 4 bases for V and 1 base for J; bases not matched to a gene: 8. CDR3 sequence reads: CASSQGQGLGTDTQYF. Written as DNA, the CDR3 is TGCGCCAGCAGCCAAGGACAGGGATTGGGCACAGATACGCAGTATTTT.

CDR3 nucleotide sequence: TGTGCCATCAGTGAACAGGGGAGCCAAGAGACCCAGTACTTC. This translates into CAISEQGSQETQYF. This sequence joins TRBV10-3 and TRBJ2-5, with TRBD1 matching 7 bases. The CDR3 loop spans 14 amino acids. CDR1 is ENHRY, CDR2 SYGVKD, per germline. The J segment lost 1 base and the V segment lost 3 bases, leaving 2 bases of the junction unmatched.

This sequence joins TRBV25-1 and TRBJ1-2; 8 positions match TRBD1. Per the germline V gene, CDR1 is MGHDK and CDR2 is SYGVNS. J gave up 7 bases and V 6 bases, and 4 bases lay outside the gene matches. The CDR3 spans 12 residues. For the CDR3, the DNA is TGTGCCAGCAGCGGACAGGGAAGTGGCTACACCTTC. Translating gives CASSGQGSGYTF.

This rearrangement joins TRBV7-9 to TRBJ1-4; the D gene is possibly TRBD1 (5 bases). V gave up 1 base and J gave up 4 bases, with 7 bases separating them. The CDR3 is 14 residues long. Germline values: CDR1 SEHNR, CDR2 FQNEAQ (reference sequence). CDR3 protein: CASSLVQVNEKLFF. The CDR3, as DNA: TGTGCCAGCAGCTTAGTACAGGTTAATGAAAAACTGTTTTTT.

This chain uses TRBV29-1 with TRBJ2-2; perhaps TRBD1 as D (6 bases). CDR1 SQVTM and CDR2 ANQGSEA come from the germline V gene. The ends were cut back, 3 bases at V and 7 bases at J, with 9 bases in the middle. This CDR3 has 12 residues. CDR3: CSVDRGSGELFF. The CDR3 DNA follows: TGCAGCGTTGACAGGGGAAGCGGGGAGCTGTTTTTT.

The chain couples TRBV19 to TRBJ1-5, with 8 bases lining up with TRBD1. The ends lost 3 bases at V and 5 bases at J; junction bases unmatched: 9. CDR1 and CDR2 (germline): LNHDA, SQIVND (reference sequence). The CDR3 is 16 amino acids. CDR3 bases: TGTGCCAGTAGTATCCCCGGACAGGGTAGAGATCAGCCCCAGCATTTT. Protein product: CASSIPGQGRDQPQHF.

The V and J genes are TRBV5-1 and TRBJ2-5; the D gene is possibly TRBD1 (5 bases). CDR1 and CDR2 (germline): SGHRS, YFSETQ. The V end lost 3 bases, the J end lost 5 bases, and 11 bases lay between the germline ends. The CDR3 contains 13 residues. The CDR3 region has the DNA TGCGCCAGCAGCTCGCAGGGATTGGAGACCCAGTACTTC. This encodes CASSSQGLETQYF.